The 2 T cell receptor beta chains reported below all come from one sample, sequenced in a study of cytomegalovirus exposure and HLA in healthy donors. This table comes from immunoSEQ multiplex PCR, and its TCRdb copy is limited to in-frame clones, with some not included. This sample has approximately 140,000 clones, with around 87% found just once. The sequenced material came from PBMCs. The receptors here all came from a man younger than 30 in good health and CMV-seropositive.

The gene calls are TRBV7-6 and TRBJ2-2, with TRBD2 identical over 9 bases. The CDR3 is 16 residues long. CDR1 and CDR2 from the germline V gene are SGHVS and FNYEAQ. J gave up 3 bases and V 6 bases, and 8 bases lay outside the gene matches. CDR3 sequence reads: CASSLLAGSYTGELFF. Here the CDR3 DNA reads TGTGCCAGCAGTCTTCTAGCGGGATCCTACACCGGGGAGCTGTTTTTT. Drawing the rest from reference TRBV7-6 and TRBJ2-2, the complete variable domain is GAGVSQSPRYKVTKRGQDVALRCDPISGHVSLYWYRQALGQGPEFLTYFNYEAQQDKSGLPNDRFSAERPEGSISTLTIQRTEQRDSAMYRCASSLLAGSYTGELFFGEGSRLTVL.

V is TRBV5-1 and J is TRBJ2-5; weak D call: TRBD2 (6 bases). V was shortened by 4 bases and J by 4 bases, with 14 bases between the two germline ends. Germline V gene lookup returns CDR1 SGHRS and CDR2 YFSETQ. The CDR3 loop spans 14 amino acids. CDR3 in amino acids: CASSLQTRGETQYF. The CDR3 DNA is TGCGCCAGCAGCCTCCAGACTAGAGGAGAGACCCAGTACTTC.